This T cell receptor (beta chain) stems from a study of CD8+ T cells in alopecia areata. Study-level background: Oral tofacitinib (5 to 10 mg twice daily) was administered to treated patients.

Study conclusions and caveats: Scalp samples also contribute reads from the resident alphabeta T cells found in normal skin. Clarity of TCR sharing across patients fell short of that in mice, possibly HLA-related.

The V and J ends lost 7 bases and 4 bases, in that order; junction bases with no gene match: 3. The CDR3 consists of 12 residues. Germline CDR1 SQVTM, CDR2 ANQGSEA. On this clone itself: What it recognizes is unknown.

RNA extraction was followed by reverse transcription into cDNA, which acted as the sequencing template. Only in-frame clones appear in the TCRdb table, and some are missing; sequencing was by immunoSEQ multiplex PCR. Among under 300,000 clones, approximately 61% were seen once, and the ten largest hold around 1.2%. This sequence was found in a human donor with alopecia areata. This sequence joins TRBV29-1 and TRBJ2-7, with 11 bases matching TRBD2. The sample here was CD4+ T cells sorted from blood, taken at week 0. The CDR3: CSARLAGYEQYF. The CDR3 DNA is TGCAGCGCCCGACTAGCGGGATACGAGCAGTACTTC.